This TCR beta chain originates from a study of control samples from healthy donors and cancer patients (dated by TCRdb to 2018 to 2020). The method was the immunoSEQ multiplex PCR assay. Here the immuneACCESS table is served through TCRdb, limited to in-frame sequences with V and J called. Missing clones are a known gap in these copies; in checked studies unresolved V genes cover under half, and the rest lacks a known reason. The record for this sample contains roughly 200,000 clones. Roughly 2.2% of the sample rests with the top ten. Cut back by 3 bases and 4 bases, the V and J ends lie 15 bases apart. Including the terminal cysteine and phenylalanine, the CDR3 comprises 15 residues. Only the CDR3 region is kept as DNA, spanning 45 bases read in frame from base 1. The germline V gene (reference sequence) specifies MNHEY as CDR1 and SMNVEV as CDR2. As regards this clone: Its antigen has not been determined.

This TCR derives from a woman aged 25 to 39 in good health. This sequence uses TRBV27 and TRBJ1-2; the D gene cannot be resolved reliably. Sequenced sample: blood. The CDR3 has the sequence CASSFLGQVAYGYTF. The DNA sequence is TGTGCCAGCAGTTTTCTTGGCCAAGTAGCCTATGGCTACACCTTC.